This is a list of T cell receptor beta chains from one sample in a study of T-cell reconstitution after alpha-beta-depleted transplantation in children. TCRdb re-analysed the PCR reads in MiXCR, keeping a single row per CDR3 protein. The data show 450,000 to 500,000 distinct CDR3 sequences, with 9.5% to 15% seen just once and about 5% held by the top ten. The sequenced sample was PBMCs from the stem cell graft donor, obtained from the stem cell graft. These receptors all stem from a human donor who donated a stem cell graft to a child with combined immunodeficiency. Both conserved end residues are part of each CDR3. A D gene is named only where the DNA matches it firmly. Some rows mark clone size as missing; the rest say once, few, many or name a class of expanded clone.

J gene	V gene	clone size	D gene	CDR3 protein	CDR3 DNA
TRBJ1-1	TRBV6-1	-	-	CASKGWVTAPLYEAFF	TGTGCCAGCAAAGGGTGGGTGACAGCCCCCCTCTATGAAGCTTTCTTT
TRBJ2-7	TRBV4-1	-	-	CASSQGQGRRSYEQYF	TGCGCCAGCAGCCAAGGTCAGGGGCGCAGGTCCTACGAGCAGTACTTC
TRBJ1-6	TRBV18	-	-	CASSLLAQGPLHF	TGTGCCAGCTCATTGCTCGCGCAGGGACCCCTCCACTTT
TRBJ1-1	TRBV4-2	many	TRBD1	CASSHGGQGRDTEAFF	TGTGCCAGCAGCCATGGCGGACAGGGAAGGGACACTGAAGCTTTCTTT
TRBJ2-5	TRBV6-5	many	TRBD2	CASSYIGLASETQYF	TGTGCCAGCAGTTACATTGGACTAGCGTCAGAGACCCAGTACTTC
TRBJ1-1	TRBV7-6	few	-	CASRLSRDPNTEAFF	TGTGCCAGCAGACTGAGCCGGGACCCAAACACTGAAGCTTTCTTT
TRBJ2-1	TRBV20-1	many	TRBD2	CSARAAGVLYNEQFF	TGCAGTGCTAGAGCAGCGGGAGTCTTATACAATGAGCAGTTCTTC
TRBJ2-7	TRBV5-1	-	-	CASSLDRPPYEQYF	TGCGCCAGCAGCTTGGATCGCCCTCCCTACGAGCAGTACTTC
TRBJ2-1	TRBV11-2	few	TRBD1	CASSLLPRGRFNEQFF	TGTGCCAGCAGCTTACTCCCCAGGGGGCGGTTCAATGAGCAGTTCTTC
TRBJ2-2	TRBV20-1	few	-	CSASDGRTGELFF	TGCAGTGCTAGTGACGGGAGAACCGGGGAGCTGTTTTTT
TRBJ1-2	TRBV29-1	few	TRBD1	CSVADPRGDGYTF	TGCAGCGTTGCCGACCCCAGGGGGGATGGCTACACCTTC
TRBJ2-7	TRBV20-1	many	-	CSASPLSYEQYF	TGCAGTGCTAGCCCTCTCTCCTACGAGCAGTACTTC
TRBJ2-3	TRBV20-1	many	-	CSARDGIPTDTQYF	TGCAGTGCTAGAGATGGGATTCCCACAGATACGCAGTATTTT
TRBJ2-3	TRBV5-1	many	-	CASSLEGRGDTQYF	TGCGCCAGCAGCTTGGAGGGGCGCGGAGATACGCAGTATTTT
TRBJ2-3	TRBV9	few	TRBD1	CASSSGTGGDTQYF	TGTGCCAGCAGCTCTGGGACAGGGGGCGATACGCAGTATTTT
TRBJ2-7	TRBV11-1	-	-	CASSLERILSYEQYF	TGTGCCAGCAGCTTAGAGCGGATCCTCTCCTACGAGCAGTACTTC
TRBJ2-7	TRBV10-3	-	-	CATASPETYEQYF	TGTGCCACCGCTAGCCCCGAGACCTACGAGCAGTACTTC
TRBJ2-1	TRBV6-5	-	TRBD2	CASSYSRIAGIDNEQFF	TGTGCCAGCAGTTACTCCCGAATAGCGGGAATCGACAATGAGCAGTTCTTC
TRBJ2-1	TRBV20-1	-	-	CSAEGEGPRYNEQFF	TGCAGTGCCGAGGGGGAGGGGCCCCGTTACAATGAGCAGTTCTTC
TRBJ2-7	TRBV15	-	-	CATSRDPQRVSSYEQYF	TGTGCCACCAGCAGAGACCCCCAGCGGGTGAGCTCCTACGAGCAGTACTTC
TRBJ2-1	TRBV5-6	few	-	CASSLVVGGGYNEQFF	TGTGCCAGCAGCTTGGTGGTGGGAGGTGGATACAATGAGCAGTTCTTC
TRBJ2-7	TRBV14	many	-	CASSSRTFPYEQYF	TGTGCCAGCAGCTCACGGACGTTCCCCTACGAGCAGTACTTC
TRBJ2-7	TRBV7-2	many	-	CASSLPGRDSSYEQYF	TGTGCCAGCAGCTTACCAGGGAGGGACAGCTCCTACGAGCAGTACTTC
TRBJ1-2	TRBV14	few	-	CASSQDVALGYGYTF	TGTGCCAGCAGCCAAGACGTGGCCCTTGGCTATGGCTACACCTTC
TRBJ2-6	TRBV10-3	-	-	CAISVATRSGANVLTF	TGTGCCATCAGTGTAGCGACTCGCTCTGGGGCCAACGTCCTGACTTTC
TRBJ2-5	TRBV4-3	few	-	CASSQDGPQGGGTQYF	TGCGCCAGCAGCCAAGACGGGCCTCAGGGTGGGGGGACCCAGTACTTC
TRBJ2-7	TRBV4-2	few	TRBD2	CASSQRLAGLDEQYF	TGTGCCAGCAGCCAAAGACTAGCGGGGCTCGACGAGCAGTACTTC
TRBJ2-2	TRBV24-1	many	TRBD1	CATSETGIGGELFF	TGTGCCACCAGTGAGACAGGGATCGGCGGGGAGCTGTTTTTT
TRBJ2-2	TRBV5-6	many	-	CASSLGGPGELFF	TGTGCCAGCAGCTTGGGAGGACCCGGGGAGCTGTTTTTT
TRBJ2-2	TRBV3-1	-	-	CAISRVGGTGELFF	TGTGCCATCTCGCGGGTCGGGGGCACCGGGGAGCTGTTTTTT
TRBJ2-7	TRBV5-1	few	-	CASSPTGTDEQYF	TGCGCCAGCAGCCCCACCGGGACCGACGAGCAGTACTTC
TRBJ2-4	TRBV12-3/TRBV12-4	-	-	CASSLGLGIQYF	TGTGCCAGCAGTTTAGGACTAGGAATTCAGTACTTC
TRBJ2-1	TRBV12-3/TRBV12-4	-	-	CASSRESAEQFF	TGTGCCAGCAGTCGTGAATCTGCTGAGCAGTTCTTC
TRBJ2-1	TRBV21-1	many	-	CASSKEASVDEQFF	TGTGCCAGCAGCAAAGAAGCTAGCGTCGATGAGCAGTTCTTC
TRBJ1-6	TRBV20-1	-	-	CSARRGANSPLHF	TGCAGTGCTAGGAGAGGGGCTAATTCACCCCTCCACTTT
TRBJ1-4	TRBV3-1	-	-	CASRRTTNEKLFF	TGTGCCAGCAGGAGGACAACTAATGAAAAACTGTTTTTT
TRBJ2-5	TRBV12-3/TRBV12-4	many	-	CASSLRLKETQYF	TGTGCCAGCAGTTTAAGACTGAAGGAGACCCAGTACTTC
TRBJ2-1	TRBV9	-	TRBD2	CASSVEGYSGGALYNEQFF	TGTGCCAGCAGCGTAGAGGGGTATAGCGGGGGGGCGCTCTACAATGAGCAGTTCTTC
TRBJ1-1	TRBV7-9	-	-	CASSLVAGGNTEAFF	TGTGCCAGCAGCTTAGTAGCGGGAGGGAACACTGAAGCTTTCTTT
TRBJ2-5	TRBV6-2/TRBV6-3	-	TRBD2	CASSWGRLAGGNQETQYF	TGTGCCAGCAGCTGGGGGCGACTAGCGGGAGGCAACCAAGAGACCCAGTACTTC
TRBJ2-1	TRBV5-6	few	-	CASSTDLSYSGNEQFF	TGTGCCAGCAGCACAGACCTGTCGTATTCCGGCAATGAGCAGTTCTTC
TRBJ1-1	TRBV4-1	-	-	CASSHYGGPTMNTWMAFF	TGCGCCAGCAGCCACTACGGGGGGCCTACCATGAACACTTGGATGGCTTTCTTT
TRBJ2-3	TRBV5-1	many	-	CASTARANHYTDTQYF	TGCGCCAGCACTGCGCGGGCCAACCATTACACAGATACGCAGTATTTT
TRBJ2-1	TRBV12-3/TRBV12-4	-	-	CASSDPGAYNEQFF	TGTGCCAGCAGTGACCCCGGGGCCTACAATGAGCAGTTCTTC
TRBJ2-5	TRBV5-1	-	-	CASSPDRIQETQYF	TGCGCCAGCAGCCCTGACAGGATTCAAGAGACCCAGTACTTC
TRBJ2-1	TRBV20-1	-	-	CSARGRRSSYNEQFF	TGCAGTGCTAGAGGACGGCGAAGCTCCTACAATGAGCAGTTCTTC
TRBJ2-7	TRBV3-1	-	-	CASSQDRTAVYEQYF	TGTGCCAGCAGCCAAGATCGGACAGCGGTCTACGAGCAGTACTTC
TRBJ2-3	TRBV12-3/TRBV12-4	many	TRBD2	CASTPLAGVDTQYF	TGTGCCAGTACCCCCCTAGCGGGAGTAGATACGCAGTATTTT
TRBJ2-1	TRBV7-2	-	-	CASSLRAGGLSYNEQFF	TGTGCCAGCAGCTTAAGGGCAGGGGGGCTCTCCTACAATGAGCAGTTCTTC
TRBJ1-5	TRBV12-3/TRBV12-4	many	-	CASSLQVGGVGGQPQHF	TGTGCCAGCAGTTTACAAGTCGGGGGCGTAGGTGGTCAGCCCCAGCATTTT
TRBJ2-7	TRBV4-3	-	TRBD2	CASSPGTTGPYEQYF	TGCGCCAGCAGCCCTGGGACTACCGGACCCTACGAGCAGTACTTC
TRBJ2-3	TRBV27	few	TRBD1	CASSPTLHRGRTDTQYF	TGTGCCAGCAGTCCAACACTTCACAGGGGCCGCACAGATACGCAGTATTTT
TRBJ1-6	TRBV5-1	-	-	CASSSSSGRSPLHF	TGCGCCAGCAGCTCCTCCTCAGGGAGGTCACCCCTCCACTTT
TRBJ1-4	TRBV28	many	-	CASSPGWAGDNEKLFF	TGTGCCAGCAGTCCGGGGTGGGCAGGGGATAATGAAAAACTGTTTTTT
TRBJ1-2	TRBV29-1	few	TRBD1	CSVHQGGTNGYTF	TGCAGCGTTCACCAGGGGGGCACAAATGGCTACACCTTC
TRBJ2-7	TRBV12-3/TRBV12-4	few	-	CASSLRRSGDSYEQYF	TGTGCCAGCAGTTTAAGGCGGTCAGGGGACTCCTACGAGCAGTACTTC